These T cell receptor beta chains were read from a single sample in a study of T cells expressing NK-cell markers. TCRdb processed the 5' RACE reads again and assigns one entry to each CDR3 protein, with no DNA. Its clone listing holds 400,000 to 500,000 distinct CDR3 sequences. Sequences were obtained from blood T cells: a sorted CD56 or NKG2C T cell subset, CD4+ or CD8+ T cells, or bulk PBMC T cells (not recorded which). Receptor source: a woman aged 18 to 75 in good health. Each CDR3 is given with its conserved first and last residue.

j_gene | v_gene | CDR3aa
TRBJ2-3 | TRBV6-5 | CASQTGTDTQYF
TRBJ2-3 | TRBV12-3/TRBV12-4 | CATTRDSTDTQYF
TRBJ2-3 | TRBV11-2 | CASSLRLAGGHLTDTQYF
TRBJ2-1 | TRBV12-3/TRBV12-4 | CASSLRGVSRDSYNEQFF
TRBJ2-4 | TRBV19 | CASSMLQGPAKNIQYF
TRBJ2-1 | TRBV12-3/TRBV12-4 | CASSSGTGTHNEQFF
TRBJ2-1 | TRBV28 | CASSFIGNRRTGLYNEQFF
TRBJ1-1 | TRBV12-3/TRBV12-4 | CASSLGRRDTEAFF
TRBJ2-3 | TRBV6-4 | CASSQDGKASQYF
TRBJ1-1 | TRBV12-3/TRBV12-4 | CASSSPGRSVEAFF
TRBJ2-3 | TRBV6-2/TRBV6-3 | CASSYPRDRGSSTDTQYF
TRBJ2-1 | TRBV19 | CASSIGNSAHNEQFF
TRBJ1-1 | TRBV4-3 | CASSQDTGQWTEAFF
TRBJ2-5 | TRBV7-2 | CASSLGRGQETQYF
TRBJ1-1 | TRBV5-1 | CASSSGVEAFF
TRBJ2-5 | TRBV20-1 | CSASGTSGRMKGETQYF
TRBJ1-5 | TRBV18 | CASSAGSSTTQHF
TRBJ2-3 | TRBV20-1 | CSARVLAGSTDTQYF
TRBJ1-1 | TRBV11-1 | CASSPYTGLNTEAFF
TRBJ2-2 | TRBV7-3 | CASEKSQNTGELFF
TRBJ2-1 | TRBV6-5 | CASSFPTSGDYNEQFF
TRBJ1-6 | TRBV5-4 | CASYETDRDGNSPLHF
TRBJ1-6 | TRBV30 | CAWTEMVQINSPLHF
TRBJ1-2 | TRBV20-1 | CSARDFFGNYGYTF
TRBJ2-1 | TRBV11-2 | CASSSRVAEHSYNEQFF
TRBJ1-3 | TRBV29-1 | CSVDSGSGNTIYF
TRBJ2-2 | TRBV2 | CASSGGGKHTGELFF
TRBJ1-5 | TRBV7-8 | CASSLVERYSNQPQHF
TRBJ2-1 | TRBV7-7 | CASSLALRPSEQFF
TRBJ2-1 | TRBV7-2 | CASSLRGKAYNEQFF
TRBJ2-2 | TRBV20-1 | CSAREGWGNGELFF
TRBJ2-7 | TRBV20-1 | CSAPGLADYEQYF
TRBJ2-1 | TRBV11-2 | CASSLAGLGNEQFF
TRBJ2-2 | TRBV29-1 | CSVGGIARNTGELFF
TRBJ2-2 | TRBV6-2/TRBV6-3 | CASSPRGRSTGELFF
TRBJ2-2 | TRBV12-3/TRBV12-4 | CASSSSGNPGELFF
TRBJ2-7 | TRBV4-3 | CASSQVGAGGYEQYF
TRBJ2-5 | TRBV19 | CASSTGLAEETQYF
TRBJ2-5 | TRBV24-1 | CATSDFPQETQYF
TRBJ1-4 | TRBV7-8 | CASKLDQGLYNEKLFF
TRBJ2-5 | TRBV7-2 | CASSFLQSPGYF